Included here is one TCR beta chain sequence, with context. Its specificity is not known. An immunoSEQ assay, version v3.0, was performed at survey level. The data were produced by immunoSEQ multiplex PCR, yet TCRdb's version contains in-frame clones alone and is incomplete. Here the sample spans more than 20,000 clones, over 80% being singletons. V gave up 3 bases and J gave up 7 bases, with 28 bases separating them. The CDR3 contains 18 residues. From germline, CDR1 is SGHVT and CDR2 SQSDAQ. This entry comes from a study of long-term antiretroviral therapy in people with HIV. General observations from the study: Clonotypes expanded prior to ART showed repertoire dominance at all sampled time points. ART adherence, viral resistance and therapy changes were not recorded.

Per donor, at least one pre-ART and at least two post-ART PBMC samples were obtained. The sequence was obtained from a man aged 18 to 30 with HIV. This chain links TRBV7-4 with TRBJ2-7; D may be TRBD2 (5 bases). The material sequenced was unsorted PBMCs, taken around 4 years after starting antiretroviral therapy. The CDR3 bases are TGTGCCAGCAGCTTTTGCCTCCAGGAACCCAAAGGGTGGAGGGAGCAGTACGTC. Its protein product is CASSFCLQEPKGWREQYV.